This section outlines one TCR beta chain sequence together with its context. The sample belongs to a study of blood T cell repertoires in COVID-19. Study-wide background: Material from acute and convalescent COVID-19 was sourced from the United States, Italy and Spain. T cells, B-cell-depleted T cells, or PBMCs supplied cDNA or gDNA.

The CDR3 has 13 amino acids. The V gene's germline CDR1 is SEHNR and CDR2 FQNEAQ (reference sequence). The ends were cut back, 4 bases at V and 5 bases at J, with 11 bases in the middle. Authors' data handling: Counts of nucleated cells, estimated from reference gene primer amplification, were obtained. Sequenced by immunoSEQ multiplex PCR; TCRdb stores in-frame clones only, minus some. V, J and clone size reflect that table, while D and trimming were determined from the DNA. This sample yields about 260,000 clones, of which about 87% are seen a single time; 3% to 4.5% belongs to the top ten. The TCR sequence derives from a woman aged 40 to 50 with acute or convalescent COVID-19. V and J are TRBV7-9 and TRBJ1-2; D perhaps matches TRBD1 (5 bases). Sequences were obtained from peripheral blood. The CDR3 region has the DNA TGTGCCAGCAGCTCTCGGGGGTCTTATGGCTACACCTTC. This gives the protein CASSSRGSYGYTF.